The rows below give T cell receptor beta chains drawn from one sample of a study of T cells in Graves' hyperthyroidism and ophthalmopathy. Via MiXCR, TCRdb re-called the multiplex PCR reads, giving one row per CDR3 protein. This table has under 450,000 distinct CDR3 sequences, roughly 14% appearing once. What was sequenced was blood. The origin of the receptors is a man younger than 40 with Graves' hyperthyroidism that later progressed to Graves' ophthalmopathy. Each CDR3 is given with its conserved first and last residue. The D gene is left open where the match is weak. The listing skips clone size in some rows; elsewhere it reads once, few, many or a size class.

cdr3_length,v_call,j_call,d_call,clone_size,cdr3_nt,cdr3_aa
13,TRBV12-3/TRBV12-4,TRBJ1-2,-,many,TGTGCCAGCGGCCACATCCGGGACTATGGCTACACCTTC,CASGHIRDYGYTF
15,TRBV12-3/TRBV12-4,TRBJ2-3,-,many,TGTGCCAGCAGGACGTGGAACTTCTCGGGAGATACGCAGTATTTT,CASRTWNFSGDTQYF
12,TRBV2,TRBJ2-5,-,-,TGTGCCAGCAGTTACGACCATGAGACCCAGTACTTC,CASSYDHETQYF
16,TRBV18,TRBJ2-2,TRBD1,few,TGTGCCAGCTCACCCGGACAGGGTTTGAACACCGGGGAGCTGTTTTTT,CASSPGQGLNTGELFF
13,TRBV30,TRBJ1-5,-,many,TGTGCCTGGAGTGTCCGTAGCAATCAGCCCCAGCATTTT,CAWSVRSNQPQHF
17,TRBV5-8,TRBJ2-5,-,many,TGTGCCAGCAGCTTGTCTTTCAGGGAGTCGGGCCAAGAGACCCAGTACTTC,CASSLSFRESGQETQYF
15,TRBV5-1,TRBJ2-7,-,-,TGCGCCAGCAGGCGAACAGGGTACCCGACCTACGAGCAGTACTTC,CASRRTGYPTYEQYF
15,TRBV12-3/TRBV12-4,TRBJ2-5,TRBD1,many,TGTGCCAGCAGTTTAGTTACAGGGGGTGGAGAGACCCAGTACTTC,CASSLVTGGGETQYF
15,TRBV7-8,TRBJ2-7,-,many,TGTGCCAGCAGCTCCCGAGAGGCGGGGAACTACGAGCAGTACTTC,CASSSREAGNYEQYF
13,TRBV2,TRBJ1-1,TRBD1,many,TGTGCCCTGGACAGGCCAAAAAACACTGAAGCTTTCTTT,CALDRPKNTEAFF
13,TRBV7-9,TRBJ1-4,TRBD1,few,TGTGCCTGCCAGGGGGCAACTAATGAAAAACTGTTTTTT,CACQGATNEKLFF
14,TRBV6-1,TRBJ1-2,TRBD1,many,TGTGCCAGCAGTAAGGGGGCGACGGGGTATGGCTACACCTTC,CASSKGATGYGYTF
18,TRBV7-6,TRBJ2-3,TRBD2,-,TGTGCCAGCAGCTCCCCGAAAGGGCGGGGGGCGCGTACAGATACGCAGTATTTT,CASSSPKGRGARTDTQYF
15,TRBV2,TRBJ1-2,-,many,TGTGCCAGCAGTGTCGGCGGGGGGGACCGACGGGGCTACACCTTC,CASSVGGGDRRGYTF
14,TRBV5-1,TRBJ2-7,TRBD1,few,TGCGCCAGCAGCGCCCGGGACAGGGTCTACGAGCAGTACTTC,CASSARDRVYEQYF
13,TRBV28,TRBJ1-2,-,many,TGTGCCACGCGACGACCGATTAACTATGGCTACACCTTC,CATRRPINYGYTF
16,TRBV7-2,TRBJ1-1,-,many,TGTGCCAGCAGCCAGAACCAGGGTGTCGGATACACTGAAGCTTTCTTT,CASSQNQGVGYTEAFF
15,TRBV5-1,TRBJ2-7,-,many,TGCGCCAGCAGCTGGGGCTCGAGGGAGTCCTACGAGCAGTACTTC,CASSWGSRESYEQYF
13,TRBV5-1,TRBJ1-5,-,many,TGCGCCAGCAGCTTGGGTGGGGATCAGCCCCAGCATTTT,CASSLGGDQPQHF
16,TRBV5-5,TRBJ2-3,TRBD2,-,TGTGCCAGCAGTTACATCCTCGGACTAGCGAAAGATACGCAGTATTTT,CASSYILGLAKDTQYF
11,TRBV6-9,TRBJ2-1,-,few,TGTGCCAGCGAGTTCGGGAATGAGCAGTTCTTC,CASEFGNEQFF
15,TRBV9,TRBJ2-3,-,many,TGTGCCAGCACCCAATCCGGGGGGCAGACAGATACGCAGTATTTT,CASTQSGGQTDTQYF
13,TRBV9,TRBJ1-2,TRBD1,many,TGTGCCAGTACCGGGACAGGGGGGTATGGCTACACCTTC,CASTGTGGYGYTF
15,TRBV7-3,TRBJ2-2,-,-,TGTGTCAGCATCCAAGATCTGGGTGGCATCGGGGAGCTGTTTTTT,CVSIQDLGGIGELFF
13,TRBV2,TRBJ2-1,-,many,TGTGCCAGCAGGGTCCGGATCGGGGATGAGCAGTTCTTC,CASRVRIGDEQFF
14,TRBV20-1,TRBJ2-3,-,many,TGCAGTGCCTTAGGGGATCCCCCGCGCGATACGCAGTATTTT,CSALGDPPRDTQYF
13,TRBV10-2,TRBJ2-3,-,few,TGCGCCAGCACGGCCTTTAACACAGATACGCAGTATTTT,CASTAFNTDTQYF
14,TRBV6-4,TRBJ1-1,-,-,TGTGCCATCAGTGACTCGGGGGGAACCACTGAAGCTTTCTTT,CAISDSGGTTEAFF
17,TRBV24-1,TRBJ2-1,-,-,TGTGCCACCAGTGATCCGATGGTGGGGGAAAACTACAATGAGCAGTTCTTC,CATSDPMVGENYNEQFF
13,TRBV20-1,TRBJ1-2,-,-,TGCAGTCACGTCTCCGGGACAACCTCCGGCTACACCTTC,CSHVSGTTSGYTF
15,TRBV4-1,TRBJ2-5,TRBD1,few,TGCGCCAGCAGCCATCGGGACAGGGTCCAAGAGACCCAGTACTTC,CASSHRDRVQETQYF
18,TRBV5-1,TRBJ1-4,TRBD1,-,TGCGCCAGCAGCTGGAACAATGCCGCACAGGGGGCTAATGAAAAACTGTTTTTT,CASSWNNAAQGANEKLFF
13,TRBV5-1,TRBJ2-1,-,many,TGCGCCAGCAGCGTGGGACGGTACAATGAGCAGTTCTTC,CASSVGRYNEQFF
14,TRBV12-3/TRBV12-4,TRBJ2-2,TRBD1,-,TGTGCCAGCAGTTTCCGACAGGGGACCGGGGAGCTGTTTTTT,CASSFRQGTGELFF
13,TRBV6-1,TRBJ2-1,TRBD1,-,TGTGCCAGCAGTGAACAGGGGGCCAATGAGCAGTTCTTC,CASSEQGANEQFF
15,TRBV18,TRBJ1-1,TRBD1,few,TGTGCCAGCTCACCGGGCAGGGGGATGATCGCTGAAGCTTTCTTT,CASSPGRGMIAEAFF
14,TRBV19,TRBJ1-5,TRBD1,many,TGTGCCAGTACACAGGGGTATAGCAATCAGCCCCAGCATTTT,CASTQGYSNQPQHF
15,TRBV6-4,TRBJ1-2,-,-,TGTGCCAGCAGTCCAGACGCAGGGTTTAACTATGGCTACACCTTC,CASSPDAGFNYGYTF
16,TRBV10-2,TRBJ2-1,-,-,TGCGCTACGTTAAGTGTGAGGACAGACCCCTACAATGGGCAGTTCTTC,CATLSVRTDPYNGQFF
15,TRBV10-3,TRBJ1-2,-,-,TGTGCCACCAGTGAGTCCCTTACAGGGTGGTATGGCTACACCTTC,CATSESLTGWYGYTF
14,TRBV6-1,TRBJ1-2,TRBD1,few,TGTGCCAGCATGAACCAGGGGGTCAGCTATGGCTACACCTTC,CASMNQGVSYGYTF
14,TRBV9,TRBJ2-7,-,few,TGTGCCAGCAGCGTAGGTCCCTGGAGCTACGAGCAGTACTTC,CASSVGPWSYEQYF
15,TRBV7-9,TRBJ1-6,TRBD1,few,TGTGCCAGCAGCCGGTGGGACAGGGTAAATTCACCCCTCCACTTT,CASSRWDRVNSPLHF
16,TRBV6-5,TRBJ1-1,-,-,TGTGCCAGCAGTTACGGCCGGGGTCTTGGACTTACTGAAGCTTTCTTT,CASSYGRGLGLTEAFF
14,TRBV12-3/TRBV12-4,TRBJ1-2,-,-,TGTGCCAGCAGTTTAGCAACGGCTAACTATGGCTACACCTTC,CASSLATANYGYTF
14,TRBV2,TRBJ1-2,-,many,TGTGCCAGCAGTGAAGCGGGGGGCTCAGGTGGCTACACCTTC,CASSEAGGSGGYTF
13,TRBV29-1,TRBJ2-7,TRBD1,-,TGCAGCGTGGGACAGGGGGTAGGCTACGAGCAGTACTTC,CSVGQGVGYEQYF
15,TRBV7-3,TRBJ2-3,-,few,TGTGCCAGCAGCTTACGACGGGGGCGCACAGATACGCAGTATTTT,CASSLRRGRTDTQYF